The T cell receptor (beta chain) under discussion was sequenced for a study of high-grade serous ovarian cancer treatment subgroups. Study at large: Samples averaged 14,192 reads and 6,900 or so unique TCR beta rearrangements. Overall study findings and caveats: Only CDR3 was analyzed; CDR1 and CDR2 were not.

Method: immunoSEQ multiplex PCR; TCRdb's copy keeps in-frame clones and lacks some. The sample lists approximately 5,000 clones, around 66% seen once, with around 9.3% in the top ten. The sample holds a few counts of this clone. The antigen is unknown. Tumor samples were taken before definitive surgery or chemotherapy. In germline, CDR1 is SGHAT, CDR2 FQNNGV. The CDR3 spans 15 residues. Trimming cost V 4 bases and J 4 bases; bases outside gene matches: 6. The genes are TRBV11-2 and TRBJ2-1; 8 nucleotides match TRBD1. Sequencing input: tumor tissue. The origin of this receptor is a human donor with high-grade serous ovarian cancer. The CDR3: CASSWTGYGYNEQFF. The CDR3 region has the DNA TGTGCCAGCAGCTGGACAGGGTATGGGTACAATGAGCAGTTCTTC.